This T cell receptor beta chain was documented in a study of cytomegalovirus exposure and HLA in healthy donors (dated by TCRdb to 2016 to 2017). With regard to the full study: An earlier analysis of roughly 610 of the donors reported about 280 Gb of sequence data and 117 million unique TCR beta sequences obtained from about 179 million T cells. High-throughput TCR immunosequencing, statistical association of individual TCRs with disease status, and machine learning were combined to predict cytomegalovirus infection status. The number of donors typed differed by locus, with about 620-630 for A, B, C, DRB1 and DQB1, more than 500 for DQA1, 600 to 610 for DPA1, and approximately 470 for DPB1. All discovery cohort repertoires had been generated on a single sequencing platform. Roughly 5 DR-DQ haplotypes were handled as single units for association and clustering because linkage in the cohort was strong. A later genetic analysis took genome-wide SNP genotypes for about 55% of the 666 donors and used that subset as a discovery cohort. An earlier analysis of several hundred of the donors applied high-throughput TCR beta sequencing to assess whether each TCR beta V gene segment acted as functional or pseudogenic. An early release that covered some 630 HLA-typed donors contained approximately 300 gigabases of sequencing data and around 85 million unique TCR sequences. Both class I and class II loci were covered by HLA typing, at four-digit resolution. Among around 400 genotyped donors of the cohort, an average of about 220,000 unique TCR beta nucleotide sequences was sequenced per donor, of which about 18% were non-productive. Donor age, sex, ethnicity and CMV serostatus were compiled alongside the repertoire data. Of the roughly 400 genotyped donors, more than 75% were placed in the genetic ancestry cluster associated with self-reported Caucasian donors. The later analysis used no new phenotypic data to find candidate immune exposures, relying instead on TCR beta sequences and their occurrence across donors. The study aimed to test whether signatures of past pathogen exposure could be identified by cataloging public T cell receptors. Using immunosequencing, the study profiled T cell repertoires from around 680 subjects and related those repertoires to cytomegalovirus serostatus. A later analysis re-examined previously published TCR beta repertoires from roughly 720 donors and added high-resolution HLA genotyping to investigate patterns of TCR occurrence. Along with the approximately 650-subject first cohort, a separate validation cohort of about 110 different subjects was used.

Libraries came from the immunoSEQ multiplex PCR assay. For the multiplex PCR, a mixture combining 60 forward primers for TCR Vbeta segments and 13 reverse primers for TCR Jbeta segments was used. The CDR3 region of rearranged TCR beta genes was amplified from genomic DNA with a multiplex PCR assay. On the Illumina HiSeq System, the amplified TCR beta libraries were sequenced as 87-base-pair reads. As for the original processing: In a later analysis, tens of millions of unique TCR beta chains were counted across the roughly 670 repertoires, and around 10 million of these chains were shared by at least two donors. To remove PCR and sequencing errors, raw reads were error-corrected and collapsed into unique sequences using a nearest-neighbor algorithm that merged closely related sequences. To assign V, D and J gene segments, CDR3 sequences were aligned to IMGT reference sequences. For a sequence to be retained, a match of at least six nucleotides to both a V gene segment and a J gene segment was required. A rearrangement was called productive if the CDR3 had no stop codons and remained in frame with V and J, and every other rearrangement was called non-productive. CDR3 was defined by IMGT convention, running from the second conserved V-encoded cysteine to the conserved J-encoded phenylalanine. In an earlier analysis of some 550 of the donors, sequences lacking an unambiguous match to a single V gene segment were excluded. In an earlier analysis of 587 of the donors, V segments were called functional above 56.7% productive rearrangements and were called segregating when the between-donor standard deviation exceeded 5%. A statistical classification framework was developed to diagnose cytomegalovirus status using the catalog of TCR beta chain sequences. In a later analysis, TCR nucleotide sequences were compared against IMGT/GENE-DB human TR gene sequences so that V and J genes could be assigned. The TCRdist pipeline was used in a later analysis to assign CDR3 sequences and most-parsimonious VDJ recombination scenarios. In a later analysis, each TCR beta chain was defined by its CDR3 amino acid sequence together with its V-gene family, and reads lacking a unique V-gene family were excluded. In a later analysis, some 600 highly shared, low-generation-probability nucleotide sequences were removed to address suspected cross-contamination and a sequencing artifact. In a later analysis, a clonal expansion index for each public chain was calculated from normalized within-repertoire ranks of inferred template counts. In a later analysis, generation probabilities were computed with a VDJ recombination model fitted to out-of-frame rearrangements, and the resulting probabilities were checked against IGoR. In a later analysis, hypergeometric tests were used to score TCR-TCR, TCR-HLA and TCR-CMV co-occurrence, with a repertoire-size bias correction applied to TCR pairs. In a later analysis, false discovery rates were estimated by permuting HLA or CMV assignments 20 times. In a later analysis, co-occurring TCRs were grouped using DBSCAN, and TCRdist sequence similarity was added for clustering within HLA-allele-positive subsets. Co-occurrence clustering excluded repertoires with fewer than 30,000 or more than 120,000 public chains, plus five with anomalous nucleotide sharing. In TCRdb, the immuneACCESS table is reduced to in-frame sequences with V and J assigned. These tables do not hold every clone; where another copy was compared, an unresolved V gene accounts for under half, and the others remain unexplained. V and J calls and clone size are as listed in that table; D and trimming were resolved from the DNA. This sample holds about 210,000 clones; more than 70% were observed only once. The ten largest clones add up to 1.7% of the sample.

Summary of the overall study and its limitations: A total of 150 to 200 TCR beta chains were listed by the study as associated with cytomegalovirus. A later analysis associated 17,000 or so TCR beta sequences with specific HLA alleles at a false discovery rate of 0.05. In a later genetic analysis, fewer N-insertions in productive TCRs were reported among donors in an Asian-associated ancestry cluster than the approximately 710-donor mean. Assigning TCR associations to individual alleles was difficult when HLA alleles, especially DR and DQ, strongly co-occurred. An earlier analysis of around 600 of the donors showed that most TCR beta V segments appeared in productive rearrangements either about 87% or about 30% of the time, which broadly matched IMGT annotations. While some public TCRs were present in many individuals, most TCR sequences turned up only very rarely across donors. The only immune exposure information available for the cohort was CMV serostatus. A further reported finding was that TCR beta sequences accurately predicted the HLA-A and HLA-B alleles for most subjects in the first cohort. The authors suggested that the approach could potentially be generalized to other disease states and immunological phenotypes. In a later genetic analysis, a missense DCLRE1C variant was associated with V-gene and J-gene trimming of TCR beta chains, and the association was replicated in an independent cohort. A few of the identified cytomegalovirus-associated TCR beta chains were confirmed in vitro to be specific for cytomegalovirus antigens. Correlated functional status among segregating V segments might reflect linkage disequilibrium, but an unknown experimental factor could not be ruled out. A group of highly shared sequence variants was considered likely to be a technical artifact of the sequencing pipeline. The 87-base-pair reads could not distinguish some IMGT-functional V segments, including TRBV6-2 and TRBV6-3, so those segments were excluded. Roughly uniform sequencing depth across donors was assumed in presence/absence analyses, although this assumption may not hold. Only TCR beta chains were sequenced in this cohort, and the absence of alpha or paired-chain data limited detectable features. According to a later analysis, most CMV-associated TCR beta chains appeared to be HLA-restricted, and the HLA associations seemed to be driven largely by CMV exposure. Because counts were too low, 15 or so rarely observed V segments, including chromosome 9 orphons, were excluded from the earlier analysis of 587 of the donors. According to a later analysis, parvovirus B19, influenza, CMV and Epstein-Barr virus appeared linked to several top co-occurrence clusters. Because HLA typing was missing for some donors at each locus, association tests included only the typed subset. In a later analysis, HLA-associated TCR beta chains showed more clonal expansion and lower generation probabilities than non-associated chains that were equally common. A later analysis found that TCR association rates varied across HLA loci, with DRB1 alleles showing the most associated TCRs and HLA-C alleles the fewest. In both the original and validation cohorts, the classifier was reported to diagnose cytomegalovirus status with high specificity and sensitivity.

With regard to this clone: Its antigen specificity is not known. No quality values exist for individual bases; no much larger clone is one base distant.

The germline V gene encodes CDR1 MNHEY and CDR2 SVGAGI. Trimming takes 6 bases from V and 8 bases from J, and the germline ends sit 13 bases apart. The CDR3 starts with the cysteine, ends with the phenylalanine, and has 13 residues. The sequence is cut down to CDR3 DNA, 39 bases in frame from base 1. The cohort comprised under 700 healthy bone marrow donors. Cohort members were all nominally healthy when sampled, although unrecorded immune exposures were likely present. The donor was CMV seropositive and belonged to the group of 250 to 350 seropositive cohort members. Each donor provided a peripheral blood sample, and peripheral blood mononuclear cells were used for TCR beta sequencing. Genomic DNA extraction from the blood cell samples was performed with the Qiagen DNeasy Blood Extraction Kit.

The rearranged chain carries TRBV6-5 and TRBJ1-4; the D region possibly corresponds to TRBD1 (5 bases align). Specimen: PBMCs. This TCR derives from a man aged 40-50 years in good health and CMV-seropositive. The CDR3 protein: CASREGAREKLFF. The DNA is TGTGCCAGCAGGGAAGGGGCGCGGGAAAAACTGTTTTTT.